The 9 T cell receptor beta chains given below trace back to one sample, sequenced in a study of OX40 agonist ivuxolimab in advanced cancers. The method was immunoSEQ multiplex PCR; TCRdb's version includes in-frame clones alone and lacks a portion of them. The sample has tens of thousands of clones, over 75% seen once. The sample here was CD4+ or CD8+ T cells sorted from blood, taken in a trial of the OX40 agonist ivuxolimab. The receptors stem from an adult with an advanced solid tumor such as melanoma, head and neck, liver or kidney cancer.

The chain uses TRBV28 and TRBJ1-1; the D gene is possibly TRBD1 (5 bases). Trimming stripped 3 bases from V and 7 bases from J, with 6 bases between. Germline V gene data show CDR1 as MDHEN and CDR2 as SYDVKM. The CDR3 is 11 amino acids. The chain's CDR3 is CASSFGGEAFF. DNA for the CDR3: TGTGCCAGCAGTTTCGGGGGTGAAGCTTTCTTT.

The chain is built from TRBV28 and TRBJ1-1, with D perhaps TRBD1 (5 bases). The CDR3 spans 14 residues. The germline V gene encodes CDR1 MDHEN and CDR2 SYDVKM. V shed 5 bases and J shed 5 bases, with 15 bases lying between them. The CDR3 reads CASSPTRGKTEAFF. DNA for the CDR3: TGTGCCAGCAGTCCAACCCGGGGGAAGACTGAAGCTTTCTTT. The variable domain in full, completed from reference TRBV28 and TRBJ1-1, reads DVKVTQSSRYLVKRTGEKVFLECVQDMDHENMFWYRQDPGLGLRLIYFSYDVKMKEKGDIPEGYSVSREKKERFSLILESASTNQTSMYLCASSPTRGKTEAFFGQGTRLTVV.

Within the sample, this clone is large (0.1 to 1%). This sample includes further DNA sequences coding for the same CDR3. CDR3: CASSIAGGQPQHF. The CDR3 coding sequence is TGTGCCAGTAGTATAGCGGGGGGGCAGCCCCAGCATTTT. This chain connects TRBV19 to TRBJ1-5, with D possibly matching TRBD1 (5 bases). Trimming took 1 base from V and 7 from J, leaving 8 bases between them. In germline, CDR1 is LNHDA, CDR2 SQIVND (reference sequence). The CDR3 is 13 amino acids.

With regard to this clone: Germline is not matched at one junction end, which may reflect a read error. The rearrangement uses TRBV19 and TRBJ2-7, with a possible D match to TRBD1 (6 bases). There are 14 residues in the CDR3. Germline CDR1 and CDR2: LNHDA and SQIVND (reference sequence). The CDR3 protein is CASSTRTAAYGQYF. The CDR3, as DNA: TGTGCCAGTAGTACCCGGACAGCGGCCTACGGGCAGTACTTC.

The V and J genes are TRBV6-1 and TRBJ2-7; D may be TRBD1 (6 bases). CDR1 and CDR2 from the germline V gene are MNHNS and SASEGT. V was cut by 5 bases and J by 2 bases, with 10 bases left in between. CDR3 length: 13 amino acids. The CDR3 region has the DNA TGTGCCAGCAGTCAGGGACACCCCTACGAGCAGTACTTC. Protein sequence: CASSQGHPYEQYF.

This clone is medium-sized within its sample. The chain uses TRBV10-1 and TRBJ2-7, with 7 positions matching TRBD2. Per germline, CDR1 WNHNN and CDR2 SYGVQD (reference sequence). J was trimmed by 1 base and V by 6 bases; bases with no gene match: 15. The CDR3 contains 17 residues. This CDR3 reads CASRPPWEGGDSYEQYF. In DNA, the CDR3 is TGCGCCAGCAGGCCTCCGTGGGAGGGAGGGGATTCCTACGAGCAGTACTTC.

This chain links TRBV5-8 with TRBJ2-5; maybe TRBD1 (5 bases). The CDR3 extends over 15 amino acids. Germline V gives CDR1 SGHTS, CDR2 YDEGEE. V lost 0 bases and J 0 bases, leaving 9 bases between the germline ends. The CDR3 DNA reads as TGTGCCAGCAGCTTGGGGACACACCACCAAGAGACCCAGTACTTC. It specifies CASSLGTHHQETQYF.

This sequence joins TRBV6-1 and TRBJ2-7; D gene unclear. V lost 8 bases and J 0 bases, leaving 14 bases between the germline ends. This CDR3 has 14 amino acids. CDR1 and CDR2 (germline): MNHNS, SASEGT. The CDR3 spells CASLPRTDSYEQYF. CDR3 nucleotide sequence: TGTGCCAGCCTACCTAGGACGGACTCCTACGAGCAGTACTTC.

The rearrangement links TRBV29-1 to TRBJ2-3, with TRBD2 matching 9 bases. CDR3 length equals 16 residues. J gave up 2 bases and V 2 bases, and 8 bases lay outside the gene matches. Germline assignment: CDR1 SQVTM and CDR2 ANQGSEA. The CDR3 DNA sequence: TGCAGCGTTGAACGCGGGAGGGGTCTCATCACAGATACGCAGTATTTT. Translated, it gives CSVERGRGLITDTQYF.